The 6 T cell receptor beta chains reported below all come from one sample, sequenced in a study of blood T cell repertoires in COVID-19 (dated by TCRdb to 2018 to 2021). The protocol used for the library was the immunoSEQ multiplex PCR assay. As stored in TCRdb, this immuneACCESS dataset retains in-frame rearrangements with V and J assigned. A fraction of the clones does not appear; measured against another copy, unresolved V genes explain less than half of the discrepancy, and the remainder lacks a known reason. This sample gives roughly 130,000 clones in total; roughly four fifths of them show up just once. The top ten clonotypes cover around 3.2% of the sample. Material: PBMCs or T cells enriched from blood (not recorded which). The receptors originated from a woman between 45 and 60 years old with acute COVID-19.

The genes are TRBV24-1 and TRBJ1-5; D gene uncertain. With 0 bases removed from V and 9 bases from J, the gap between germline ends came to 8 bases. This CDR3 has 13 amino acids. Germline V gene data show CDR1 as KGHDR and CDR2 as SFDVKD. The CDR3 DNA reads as TGTGCCACCAGTGATTTGTCAGGTGGGCCCCAGCATTTT. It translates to CATSDLSGGPQHF.

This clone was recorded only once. Written as DNA, the CDR3 is TGTGCCAGCAGCTACCCCGGGGAGCCCCATGGCTACACCTTC. Its protein product is CASSYPGEPHGYTF. The gene calls are TRBV7-9 and TRBJ1-2; D is unresolved. Trimming pared 4 bases from V and 6 bases from J, leaving 15 bases between. The CDR3 runs 14 residues. CDR1 and CDR2 from the germline V gene are SEHNR and FQNEAQ (reference sequence).

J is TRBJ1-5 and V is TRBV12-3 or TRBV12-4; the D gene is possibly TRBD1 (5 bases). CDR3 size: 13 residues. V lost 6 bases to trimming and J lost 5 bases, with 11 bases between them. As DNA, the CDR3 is TGTGCCAGCAGCTATGGGGGGGATCAGCCCCAGCATTTT. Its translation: CASSYGGDQPQHF.

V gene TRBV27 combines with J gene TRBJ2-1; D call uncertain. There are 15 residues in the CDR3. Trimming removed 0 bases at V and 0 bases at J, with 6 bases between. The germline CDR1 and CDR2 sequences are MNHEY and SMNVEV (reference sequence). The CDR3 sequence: CASSLSYNSYNEQFF. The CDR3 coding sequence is TGTGCCAGCAGTTTATCCTATAACTCCTACAATGAGCAGTTCTTC.

The CDR3 DNA reads as TGTGCCAGTAGGAGGAAAGGGGACAGGGTCACTGAAGCTTTCTTT. This encodes CASRRKGDRVTEAFF. This sequence joins TRBV19 and TRBJ1-1, with 9 nucleotides matching TRBD1. This CDR3 comprises 15 residues. With 6 bases clipped from V and 4 bases from J, the junction kept 9 bases outside the gene matches. Germline lookup yields CDR1 LNHDA and CDR2 SQIVND (reference sequence).

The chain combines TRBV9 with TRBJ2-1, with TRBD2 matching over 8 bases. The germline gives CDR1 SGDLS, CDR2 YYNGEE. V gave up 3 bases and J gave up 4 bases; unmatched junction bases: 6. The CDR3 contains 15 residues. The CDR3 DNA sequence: TGTGCCAGCAGCGAAAGCGGGAGCGGGTACAATGAGCAGTTCTTC. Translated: CASSESGSGYNEQFF.